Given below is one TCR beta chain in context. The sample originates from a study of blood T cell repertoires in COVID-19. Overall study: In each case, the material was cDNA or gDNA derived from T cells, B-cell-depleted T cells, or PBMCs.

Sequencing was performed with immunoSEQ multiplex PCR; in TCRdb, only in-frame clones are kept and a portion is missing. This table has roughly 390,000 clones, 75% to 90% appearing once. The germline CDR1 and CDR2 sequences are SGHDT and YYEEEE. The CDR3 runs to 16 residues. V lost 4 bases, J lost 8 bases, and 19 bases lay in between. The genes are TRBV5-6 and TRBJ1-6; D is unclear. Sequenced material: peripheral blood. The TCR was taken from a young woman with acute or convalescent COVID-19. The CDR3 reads CASSRSSRLPHSPLHF. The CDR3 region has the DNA TGTGCCAGCAGCCGGTCCAGCAGGCTACCCCATTCACCCCTCCACTTT.